The subject of this entry is one T cell receptor (beta chain). This CDR3 spans 15 amino acids. Germline assignment: CDR1 SGHKS and CDR2 YYEKEE (reference sequence). V lost 0 bases and J lost 4, with 11 bases in between. This entry comes from a study of PD-1 blockade in classical Hodgkin lymphoma. Method: immunoSEQ multiplex PCR; TCRdb's copy keeps in-frame clones and lacks some. The profile shows 8,500 or so clones, around 81% of them singletons. Relapses following autologous stem cell transplantation were seen in all patients, with brentuximab vedotin exposure varying. Using magnetic negative selection, the CD4+ T cells were separated out of thawed PBMCs.

This sequence originates from a human donor with classical Hodgkin lymphoma. V and J are TRBV5-5 and TRBJ2-1; D might be TRBD1 or TRBD2, each matching 6 bases. The sample was CD4+ T cells from blood, taken at baseline. The CDR3 bases are TGTGCCAGCAGCTTGGTTCAGGGGAGGTACAATGAGCAGTTCTTC. Its translation: CASSLVQGRYNEQFF. The variable domain in full, completed from reference TRBV5-5 and TRBJ2-1, reads DAGVTQSPTHLIKTRGQQVTLRCSPISGHKSVSWYQQVLGQGPQFIFQYYEKEERGRGNFPDRFSARQFPNYSSELNVNALLLGDSALYLCASSLVQGRYNEQFFGPGTRLTVL.